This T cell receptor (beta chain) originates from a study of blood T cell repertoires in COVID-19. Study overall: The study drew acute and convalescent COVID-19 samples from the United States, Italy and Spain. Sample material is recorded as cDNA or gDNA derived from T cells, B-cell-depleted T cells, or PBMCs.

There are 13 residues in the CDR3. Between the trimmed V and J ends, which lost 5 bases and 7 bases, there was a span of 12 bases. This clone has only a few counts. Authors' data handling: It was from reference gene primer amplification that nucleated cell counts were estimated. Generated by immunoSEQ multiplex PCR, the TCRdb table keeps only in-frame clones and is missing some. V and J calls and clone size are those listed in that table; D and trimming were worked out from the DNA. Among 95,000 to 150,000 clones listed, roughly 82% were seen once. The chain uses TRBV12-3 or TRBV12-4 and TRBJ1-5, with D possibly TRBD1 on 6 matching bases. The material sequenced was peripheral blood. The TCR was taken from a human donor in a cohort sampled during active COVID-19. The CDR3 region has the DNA TGTGCCAGCAGTATGAACAGGGACCAGCCCCAGCATTTT. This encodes CASSMNRDQPQHF.